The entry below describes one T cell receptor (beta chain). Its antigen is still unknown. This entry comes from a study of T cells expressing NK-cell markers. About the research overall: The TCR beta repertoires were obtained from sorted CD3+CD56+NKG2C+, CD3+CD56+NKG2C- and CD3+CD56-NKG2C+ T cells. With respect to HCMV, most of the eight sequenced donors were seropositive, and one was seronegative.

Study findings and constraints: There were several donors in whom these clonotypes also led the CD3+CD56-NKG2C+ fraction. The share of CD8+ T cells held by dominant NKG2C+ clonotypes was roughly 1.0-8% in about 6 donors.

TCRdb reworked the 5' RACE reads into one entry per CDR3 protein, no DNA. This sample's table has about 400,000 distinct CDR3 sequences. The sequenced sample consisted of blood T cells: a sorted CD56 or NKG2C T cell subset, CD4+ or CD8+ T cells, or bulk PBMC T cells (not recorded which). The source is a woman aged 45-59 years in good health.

CDR3 region: CASSVETASSTDTQYF. The chain has TRBV9 and TRBJ2-3. The CDR3 covers 16 residues. CDR1 and CDR2 (germline): SGDLS, YYNGEE.